This entry lists 25 T cell receptor beta chains sequenced from one sample in a study of OX40 agonist ivuxolimab in advanced cancers. TCRdb keeps only in-frame clones here, not all; method: immunoSEQ multiplex PCR. Of about 25,000 clones in the sample, roughly 91% were seen once. Specimen: CD4+ or CD8+ T cells sorted from blood, collected in a trial of the OX40 agonist ivuxolimab. Source of these receptors: an adult with an advanced solid tumor such as melanoma, head and neck, liver or kidney cancer.

The J gene is TRBJ2-2, the V gene TRBV4-2, with TRBD1 matching over 8 bases. There are 15 residues in the CDR3. J gave up 5 bases and V 1 base, and 3 bases lay outside the gene matches. Germline CDR1 and CDR2: LGHNA and YNFKEQ. The CDR3 here is CASSQGTGRTGELFF. For the CDR3, the DNA is TGTGCCAGCAGCCAAGGGACAGGGAGGACCGGGGAGCTGTTTTTT.

The V gene is TRBV30, the J gene TRBJ2-1; possible D gene TRBD2, 5 bases. The CDR3 runs to 13 residues. Trimming removed 5 bases from V and 0 bases from J, with 8 bases in between. Per the germline V gene, CDR1 is GTSNPN and CDR2 is SVGIG (reference sequence). The CDR3 protein is CAWGLSSYNEQFF. CDR3 bases: TGTGCCTGGGGACTGAGCTCCTACAATGAGCAGTTCTTC. The whole variable domain, filled in from reference TRBV30 and TRBJ2-1, reads SQTIHQWPATLVQPVGSPLSLECTVEGTSNPNLYWYRQAAGRGLQLLFYSVGIGQISSEVPQNLSASRPQDRQFILSSKKLLLSDSGFYLCAWGLSSYNEQFFGPGTRLTVL.

The V gene is TRBV7-9, the J gene TRBJ2-2, with 8 bases fitting TRBD1. This CDR3 has 16 amino acids. V was pared by 1 base and J by 4 bases, with 5 bases of the junction left unmatched. Germline CDR1 and CDR2: SEHNR and FQNEAQ (reference sequence). DNA of the CDR3: TGTGCCAGCAGCTTAGGGACAGGGCTGGTCACCGGGGAGCTGTTTTTT. As protein: CASSLGTGLVTGELFF.

The chain recombines TRBV7-9 with TRBJ2-1; tentative D call: TRBD2 (6 bases). CDR3 size: 17 residues. With 6 bases removed from V and 0 bases from J, the gap between germline ends came to 18 bases. The germline V gene encodes CDR1 SEHNR and CDR2 FQNEAQ (reference sequence). This CDR3 reads CASSWTGALTSYNEQFF. For the CDR3, the DNA is TGTGCCAGCAGTTGGACGGGAGCGTTAACCTCCTACAATGAGCAGTTCTTC.

This rearrangement joins TRBV10-3 to TRBJ2-5, with D possibly called TRBD1 or TRBD2 (5 bases each). The CDR3 spans 12 residues. Deletions cut 8 bases from V and 1 base from J, with 8 bases between. CDR1 ENHRY and CDR2 SYGVKD come from the germline V gene. The CDR3 reads CAILGRQETQYF. The CDR3 nucleotides read TGTGCCATCCTGGGACGCCAAGAGACCCAGTACTTC.

The chain couples TRBV29-1 to TRBJ2-5, with D maybe TRBD2 (6 bases). The CDR3 is 13 amino acids. With 4 bases removed from V and 4 bases from J, the gap between germline ends came to 13 bases. Germline CDR1 is SQVTM and CDR2 is ANQGSEA. The CDR3 loop reads CSVVGQGGETQYF. The CDR3, as DNA: TGCAGCGTTGTTGGGCAGGGAGGAGAGACCCAGTACTTC.

The chain has TRBV5-1 and TRBJ2-7, with TRBD1 identical over 9 bases. The CDR3 has 16 amino acids. The ends lost 0 bases at V and 3 bases at J; junction bases unmatched: 7. Germline-derived CDR1 and CDR2 are SGHRS and YFSETQ. The CDR3 nucleotides are TGCGCCAGCAGCTTGGATCTCGGGGGACAGGGCTACGAGCAGTACTTC. Its translation: CASSLDLGGQGYEQYF.

This rearrangement joins TRBV27 to TRBJ2-1; 7 bases map to TRBD2. The trim removed 2 bases at V and 1 base at J, leaving 2 bases unmatched. The CDR3 is made up of 15 amino acids. CDR1 is MNHEY, CDR2 SMNVEV, per germline (reference sequence). CDR3 sequence (DNA): TGTGCCAGCAGTTTAGGCGGGAGTTCCTACAATGAGCAGTTCTTC. As protein: CASSLGGSSYNEQFF.

V gene TRBV5-4 combines with J gene TRBJ1-2, with D hard to call. V gave up 4 bases and J gave up 8 bases, with 18 bases separating them. The CDR3 is 14 amino acids. The V gene's germline CDR1 is SGHNT and CDR2 YYREEE (reference sequence). The CDR3 coding sequence is TGTGCCAGCAGCCGAGAGAGCTTTAATGGCGGCTACACCTTC. The encoded protein is CASSRESFNGGYTF.

The chain has TRBV5-1 and TRBJ2-5; D is perhaps TRBD1 (6 bases). The V gene's germline CDR1 is SGHRS and CDR2 YFSETQ. The CDR3 runs to 13 residues. With 3 bases removed from V and 3 bases from J, the gap between germline ends came to 9 bases. The CDR3 nucleotides read TGCGCCAGCAGCTCCGGACAGAAAGAGACCCAGTACTTC. Translating gives CASSSGQKETQYF.

V gene TRBV27 combines with J gene TRBJ2-3, with D perhaps matching TRBD1 or TRBD2 (6 bases each). V was trimmed by 4 bases and J by 2 bases, leaving 16 bases between them. CDR1 and CDR2 from the germline V gene are MNHEY and SMNVEV (reference sequence). There are 16 residues in the CDR3. The CDR3 region is CASSSDRGGNTDTQYF. As DNA, the CDR3 is TGTGCCAGCAGTTCCGACAGAGGGGGGAACACAGATACGCAGTATTTT.

Concerning this clone itself: The sample holds other DNA sequences that translate to the same CDR3. The chain recombines TRBV27 with TRBJ2-6; weak D call: TRBD1 (7 bases). The CDR3 length is 21 residues. The germline V gene encodes CDR1 MNHEY and CDR2 SMNVEV (reference sequence). Deletions cut 9 bases from V and 2 bases from J, with 32 bases between. The chain's CDR3 is CASSPALHPRRGHTGANVLTF. The CDR3 nucleotides are TGTGCCAGTAGCCCCGCTCTACACCCACGGAGGGGGCATACTGGGGCCAACGTCCTGACTTTC.

The gene calls are TRBV28 and TRBJ1-3; the D is unclear. Germline CDR1 and CDR2: MDHEN and SYDVKM. The CDR3 is made up of 14 amino acids. Trimming pared 2 bases from V and 0 bases from J, leaving 5 bases between. DNA for the CDR3: TGTGCCAGCAGTTTAAGGCCCTCTGGAAACACCATATATTTT. Encoded protein: CASSLRPSGNTIYF.

The rearrangement links TRBV10-3 to TRBJ2-5; 7 bases match TRBD1. CDR1 and CDR2 (germline): ENHRY, SYGVKD. There are 14 residues in the CDR3. Germline trimming cut 5 bases from V and 4 bases from J; bases unmatched to any gene: 7. CDR3 DNA sequence: TGTGCCATCAGTCCTTTTGACAGGGCAGAGACCCAGTACTTC. Translated, it gives CAISPFDRAETQYF.

The chain's CDR3 is CASSWGATEVNTEAFF. The CDR3 bases are TGCGCCAGCAGCTGGGGGGCCACTGAAGTGAACACTGAAGCTTTCTTT. The rearrangement links TRBV5-1 to TRBJ1-1; a weak D match, TRBD1 (6 bases). The CDR3 loop spans 16 amino acids. Between the trimmed V and J ends, which lost 3 bases and 0 bases, there was a span of 15 bases. Germline V gives CDR1 SGHRS, CDR2 YFSETQ.

The chain is built from TRBV2 and TRBJ2-3; TRBD2 is a possible D gene (6 bases). Germline CDR1 reads SNHLY; CDR2 reads FYNNEI. Trimming pared 10 bases from V and 2 bases from J, leaving 13 bases between. The CDR3 contains 13 residues. CDR3 amino acids: CATRAGITDTQYF. DNA for the CDR3: TGTGCCACCAGGGCGGGGATCACAGATACGCAGTATTTT. The full variable domain, rest sourced from reference TRBV2 and TRBJ2-3, is EPEVTQTPSHQVTQMGQEVILRCVPISNHLYFYWYRQILGQKVEFLVSFYNNEISEKSEIFDDQFSVERPDGSNFTLKIRSTKLEDSAMYFCATRAGITDTQYFGPGTRLTVL.

The chain uses TRBV28 and TRBJ2-1; TRBD2 matches at 7 bases. The CDR3 loop spans 15 amino acids. Per germline, CDR1 MDHEN and CDR2 SYDVKM. With V trimmed by 7 bases and J by 3 bases, 9 bases remained unmatched. DNA of the CDR3: TGTGCCAGCACCTTAACACTAGCGATCTACAATGAGCAGTTCTTC. It yields the protein CASTLTLAIYNEQFF.

The chain employs TRBV6-9 and TRBJ1-1, with D maybe TRBD1 (5 bases). The V gene's germline CDR1 is MNHGY and CDR2 SVAAGI. The V and J ends lost 6 bases and 5 bases respectively, with 7 bases between them. This CDR3 region has 11 residues. CDR3 protein: CASRWGTEAFF. Written as DNA, the CDR3 is TGTGCCAGCAGGTGGGGGACTGAAGCTTTCTTT.

The chain combines TRBV27 with TRBJ2-5; D perhaps matches TRBD1 (6 bases). The CDR3 runs to 14 residues. CDR1 MNHEY and CDR2 SMNVEV come from the germline V gene (reference sequence). The V gene lost 3 bases and the J gene lost 4 bases, with 12 bases spanning the gap. The CDR3 spells CASSFTGPAETQYF. CDR3 bases: TGTGCCAGCAGTTTTACAGGGCCCGCAGAGACCCAGTACTTC.

V gene TRBV7-8 combines with J gene TRBJ2-7, with TRBD2 as a possible D gene (7 bases). Trimming stripped 4 bases from V and 4 bases from J, with 17 bases between. Looked up from germline, CDR1 is SGHVS and CDR2 is FQNEAQ. The CDR3 totals 15 residues. CDR3 residues: CASSWGGSPLYEQYF. CDR3 DNA sequence: TGTGCCAGCAGCTGGGGGGGCAGCCCTTTATACGAGCAGTACTTC.

This clone was detected once. The rearrangement joins TRBV27 to TRBJ2-5, with TRBD2 matching over 9 bases. CDR1 is MNHEY, CDR2 SMNVEV, per germline (reference sequence). The trim removed 2 bases at V and 5 bases at J, leaving 12 bases unmatched. The CDR3 sequence is 17 residues long. CDR3 residues: CASSLRAGGPPRETQYF. The CDR3 DNA is TGTGCCAGCAGTTTACGGGCGGGGGGGCCACCGCGGGAGACCCAGTACTTC.

This chain joins TRBV21-1 and TRBJ2-5; the DNA was not compared with TRBD1, the D call given in the table. TRBV21-1 is annotated as a pseudogene. The CDR3 loop spans 14 amino acids. In DNA, the CDR3 is TGTGCCAGCAGCTCCCGGGTCCAGGGGGAGACCCAGTACTTC. It specifies CASSSRVQGETQYF.

The chain links TRBV5-1 to TRBJ2-7, with D perhaps given as TRBD1 or TRBD2 (5 bases each). Germline V lookup: CDR1 SGHRS, CDR2 YFSETQ. Deletions cut 0 bases from V and 6 bases from J, with 13 bases between. This CDR3 region has 14 residues. This CDR3 reads CASSLGGALIEQYF. In DNA, the CDR3 is TGCGCCAGCAGCTTGGGAGGGGCCCTAATCGAGCAGTACTTC.

The rearrangement links TRBV5-1 to TRBJ1-2; D might be TRBD1 (5 bases). Germline V gene sequence: CDR1 SGHRS, CDR2 YFSETQ. The germline V and J ends were trimmed by 3 bases and 7 bases, with 10 bases remaining between them. This CDR3 is 12 amino acids long. CDR3 sequence reads: CASSSSRVGYTF. CDR3 sequence (DNA): TGCGCCAGCAGCTCGAGCAGGGTTGGCTACACCTTC. Full variable domain (outside the CDR3, taken from reference TRBV5-1 and TRBJ1-2): KAGVTQTPRYLIKTRGQQVTLSCSPISGHRSVSWYQQTPGQGLQFLFEYFSETQRNKGNFPGRFSGRQFSNSRSEMNVSTLELGDSALYLCASSSSRVGYTFGSGTRLTVV.

The chain joins TRBV19 to TRBJ2-7; D possibly corresponds to TRBD1 (6 bases). Germline values: CDR1 LNHDA, CDR2 SQIVND (reference sequence). CDR3 length: 13 amino acids. V dropped 3 bases and J dropped 4 bases, with 10 bases sitting between them. The CDR3 nucleotides read TGTGCCAGTAGTATGGCCAGGGGTTACGAGCAGTACTTC. This gives the protein CASSMARGYEQYF.